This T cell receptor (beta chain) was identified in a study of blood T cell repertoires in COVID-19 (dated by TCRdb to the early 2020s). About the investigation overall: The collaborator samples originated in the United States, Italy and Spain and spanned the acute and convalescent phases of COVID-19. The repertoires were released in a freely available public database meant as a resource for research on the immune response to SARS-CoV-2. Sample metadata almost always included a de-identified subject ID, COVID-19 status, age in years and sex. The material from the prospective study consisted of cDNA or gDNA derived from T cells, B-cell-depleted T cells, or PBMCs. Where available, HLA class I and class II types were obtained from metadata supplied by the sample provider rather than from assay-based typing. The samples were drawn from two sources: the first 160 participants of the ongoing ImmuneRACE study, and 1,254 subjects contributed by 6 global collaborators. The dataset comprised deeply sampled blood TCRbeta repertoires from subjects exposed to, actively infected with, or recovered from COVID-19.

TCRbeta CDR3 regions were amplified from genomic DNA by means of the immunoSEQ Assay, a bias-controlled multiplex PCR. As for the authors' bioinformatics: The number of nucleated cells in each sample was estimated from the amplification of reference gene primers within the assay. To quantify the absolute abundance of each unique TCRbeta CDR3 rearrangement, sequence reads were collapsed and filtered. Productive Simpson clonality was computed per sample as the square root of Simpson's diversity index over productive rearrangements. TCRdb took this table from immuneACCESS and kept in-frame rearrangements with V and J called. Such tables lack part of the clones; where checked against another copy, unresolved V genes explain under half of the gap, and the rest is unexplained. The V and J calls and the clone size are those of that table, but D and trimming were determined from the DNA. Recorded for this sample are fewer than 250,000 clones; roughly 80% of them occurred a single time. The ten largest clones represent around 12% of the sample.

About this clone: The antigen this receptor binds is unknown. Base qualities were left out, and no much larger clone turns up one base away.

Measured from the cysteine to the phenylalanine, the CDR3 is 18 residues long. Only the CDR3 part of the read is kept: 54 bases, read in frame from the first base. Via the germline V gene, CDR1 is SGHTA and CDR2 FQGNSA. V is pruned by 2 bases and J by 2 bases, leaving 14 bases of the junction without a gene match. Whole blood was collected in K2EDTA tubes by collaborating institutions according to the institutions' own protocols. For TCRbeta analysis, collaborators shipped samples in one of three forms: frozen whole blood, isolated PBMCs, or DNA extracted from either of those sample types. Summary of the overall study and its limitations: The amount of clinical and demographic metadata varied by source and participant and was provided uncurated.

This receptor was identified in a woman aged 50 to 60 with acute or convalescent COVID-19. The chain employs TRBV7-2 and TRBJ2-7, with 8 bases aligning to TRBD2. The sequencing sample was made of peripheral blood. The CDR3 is CASSLRTGGGKSTYEQYF. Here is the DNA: TGTGCCAGCAGCTTACGAACGGGCGGGGGGAAGTCTACCTACGAGCAGTACTTC.